This entry concerns a single TCR beta chain. Its specificity is not known. Trimming stripped 5 bases from V and 1 base from J, with 8 bases between. Per germline, CDR1 SEHNR and CDR2 FQNEAQ (reference sequence). This CDR3 region has 14 residues. This entry is derived from a study of cytomegalovirus exposure and HLA in healthy donors. Overall study findings and caveats: CMV serostatus alone was available as immune exposure information.

PCR involved 60 Vbeta and 13 Jbeta primers. Measured with immunoSEQ multiplex PCR; TCRdb has only the in-frame clones, and not every one. This sample has around 140,000 clones, with about 81% found just once. The chain employs TRBV7-9 and TRBJ2-2, with D uncertain. Specimen: PBMCs. The receptor was isolated from a woman aged 45-60 years in good health and CMV-seropositive. As DNA, the CDR3 is TGTGCCAGCAGCCCCCGACTGAACACCGGGGAGCTGTTTTTT. Translated, it gives CASSPRLNTGELFF.